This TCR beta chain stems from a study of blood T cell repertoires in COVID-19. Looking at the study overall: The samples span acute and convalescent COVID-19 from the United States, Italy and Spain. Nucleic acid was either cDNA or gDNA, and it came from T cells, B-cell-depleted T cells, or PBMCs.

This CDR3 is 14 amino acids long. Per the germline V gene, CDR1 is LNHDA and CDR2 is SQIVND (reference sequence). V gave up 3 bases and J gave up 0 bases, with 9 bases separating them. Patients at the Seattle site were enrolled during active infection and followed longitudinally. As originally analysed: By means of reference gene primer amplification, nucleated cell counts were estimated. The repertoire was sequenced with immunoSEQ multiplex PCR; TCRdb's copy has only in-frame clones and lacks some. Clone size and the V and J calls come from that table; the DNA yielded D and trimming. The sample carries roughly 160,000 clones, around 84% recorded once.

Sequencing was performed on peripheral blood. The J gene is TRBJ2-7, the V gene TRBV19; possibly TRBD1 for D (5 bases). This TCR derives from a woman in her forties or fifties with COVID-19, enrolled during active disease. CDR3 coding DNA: TGTGCCAGTAGTATTGACAGCCTCTCCTACGAGCAGTACTTC. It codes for CASSIDSLSYEQYF. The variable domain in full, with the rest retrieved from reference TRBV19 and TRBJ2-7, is DGGITQSPKYLFRKEGQNVTLSCEQNLNHDAMYWYRQDPGQGLRLIYYSQIVNDFQKGDIAEGYSVSREKKESFPLTVTSAQKNPTAFYLCASSIDSLSYEQYFGPGTRLTVT.